The 4 T cell receptor beta chains listed next were all sequenced from one sample in a study of cytomegalovirus exposure and HLA in healthy donors (TCRdb year 2017). The method was the immunoSEQ multiplex PCR assay. The multiplex PCR relied on a mix of 60 forward primers for TCR Vbeta segments and 13 reverse primers for TCR Jbeta segments. In TCRdb, the immuneACCESS table is reduced to in-frame sequences with V and J assigned. These tables do not hold every clone; where another copy was compared, an unresolved V gene accounts for under half, and the others remain unexplained. This sample comprises some 180,000 clones, roughly four fifths of them detected only once. The top ten clonotypes cover about 1.5% of the sample. Material for sequencing was PBMCs. Source of these receptors: a man aged 18 to 30 in good health and CMV-seronegative.

The V and J genes are TRBV30 and TRBJ1-2, with no clear D. CDR1 GTSNPN and CDR2 SVGIG come from the germline V gene (reference sequence). Trimming cost V 5 bases and J 8 bases, with 15 bases left between them. The CDR3 spans 12 residues. The CDR3: CAWALGLSGYTF. The CDR3 DNA sequence: TGTGCCTGGGCCCTAGGCCTTAGCGGCTACACCTTC.

The chain joins TRBV27 to TRBJ2-2, with 9 bases identical to TRBD2. The length of the CDR3 is 18 residues. The ends lost 7 bases at V and 1 base at J; junction bases unmatched: 13. Germline-derived CDR1 and CDR2 are MNHEY and SMNVEV (reference sequence). DNA of the CDR3: TGTGCCAGCACATCCCCCGGAGCTAGCGGGGAGAACACCGGGGAGCTGTTTTTT. This translates into CASTSPGASGENTGELFF.

The chain recombines TRBV7-2 with TRBJ1-6; unclear D gene. The CDR3 consists of 14 residues. Germline V gives CDR1 SGHTA, CDR2 FQGNSA. V was trimmed by 4 bases and J by 7 bases, leaving 11 bases between them. DNA of the CDR3: TGTGCCAGCAGCTCCCGGACGGGAAATTCACCCCTCCACTTT. It yields the protein CASSSRTGNSPLHF.

The CDR3 DNA reads TGTGCCAGCAGGGGACAGATGAACACTGAAGCTTTCTTT. Translated: CASRGQMNTEAFF. This chain joins TRBV7-2 and TRBJ1-1; 7 bases map to TRBD1. CDR1 is SGHTA, CDR2 FQGNSA, per germline. The CDR3 is 13 amino acids. V was pared by 6 bases and J by 0 bases, with 1 base of the junction left unmatched.